This record concerns one T cell receptor (beta chain) sequence. Antigen unknown. Naivety among CD8 cells was defined by CD45RO negativity and positive CCR7 selection, thereby excluding terminally differentiated effector memory CD45RA+ cells. This sample stems from a study of shared clonotypes between healthy human individuals. V shed 0 bases, J shed 0 bases, and the junction held 2 bases outside the gene matches. The germline CDR1 and CDR2 sequences are SGDLS and YYNGEE. The CDR3 covers 15 residues. The study, taken as a whole, reports: The study generally estimated greater richness for naive than memory subsets.

Across several immunoSEQ plates, the genomic DNA of each subset was split evenly. The authors loaded 200 ng DNA, around 32,000 T cell genomes, into sorted-subset replicate PCRs. This table comes from immunoSEQ multiplex PCR, and its TCRdb copy is limited to in-frame clones, with some not included. The table records some 1,900,000 clones, about 94% of them present only once. This clonotype was obtained from a man aged 18 to 30 in good health. The chain combines TRBV9 with TRBJ2-7, with 8 bases lining up with TRBD2. Input material: naive CD8+ T cells sorted from blood. The CDR3 DNA sequence: TGTGCCAGCAGCGTAGCTAGCGGGTACTCCTACGAGCAGTACTTC. It codes for CASSVASGYSYEQYF.